Each of the 9 T cell receptor beta chains below was sequenced from the same sample in a study of OX40 agonist ivuxolimab in advanced cancers. Measured with immunoSEQ multiplex PCR; TCRdb has only the in-frame clones, and not every one. Of tens of thousands of clones listed, around 87% are singletons. The sequenced sample was CD4+ or CD8+ T cells sorted from blood, obtained in a trial of the OX40 agonist ivuxolimab. Receptor source: an adult with an advanced solid tumor such as melanoma, head and neck, liver or kidney cancer.

This chain links TRBV4-2 with TRBJ2-2, with D perhaps matching TRBD1 (6 bases). The CDR3 covers 15 residues. Germline V gene lookup returns CDR1 LGHNA and CDR2 YNFKEQ. The V end was cut by 1 base, the J end by 7 bases, with 13 bases between. DNA of the CDR3: TGTGCCAGCAGCCAAGTAGGGCAGGGGCACGGGGAGCTGTTTTTT. It yields the protein CASSQVGQGHGELFF.

The chain uses TRBV5-6 and TRBJ1-2; D is uncertain. The CDR3 runs 14 residues. CDR1 is SGHDT and CDR2 is YYEEEE in the germline V gene. The V end lost 0 bases, the J end lost 8 bases, and 14 bases lay between the germline ends. CDR3 sequence reads: CASSLARLEGGYTF. CDR3 DNA: TGTGCCAGCAGCTTGGCACGGCTAGAAGGGGGCTACACCTTC.

The V and J genes are TRBV7-2 and TRBJ2-7; a weak D match, TRBD2 (5 bases). From germline, CDR1 is SGHTA and CDR2 FQGNSA. The V end lost 5 bases, the J end lost 7 bases, and 15 bases lay between the germline ends. This CDR3 contains 13 residues. This chain's CDR3 is CASSRRAGREQYF. CDR3 coding DNA: TGTGCCAGCAGCCGCCGGGCGGGCCGGGAGCAGTACTTC.

This clone has just one count. V gene TRBV4-2 combines with J gene TRBJ2-2, with TRBD2 matching 8 bases. The CDR3 is 16 amino acids. V trimming: 5 bases; J trimming: 6 bases; junction bases outside the gene matches: 11. Germline CDR1 and CDR2: LGHNA and YNFKEQ. CDR3 sequence (DNA): TGTGCCAGCAGCTCTACAAGGGCTAGCGGGCCCGGGGAGCTGTTTTTT. Its translation is CASSSTRASGPGELFF.

V and J are TRBV29-1 and TRBJ1-2; D is uncertain. From germline, CDR1 is SQVTM and CDR2 ANQGSEA. The CDR3 consists of 12 residues. Trimming removed 4 bases from V and 4 bases from J, with 10 bases in between. The CDR3 protein is CSVGDEIYGYTF. The CDR3 DNA is TGCAGCGTTGGTGACGAGATCTATGGCTACACCTTC.

This chain uses TRBV4-1 with TRBJ2-3; weak D call: TRBD2 (5 bases). Between the trimmed V and J ends, which lost 1 base and 10 bases, there was a span of 18 bases. This CDR3 comprises 15 residues. Germline V lookup: CDR1 MGHRA, CDR2 YSYEKL. In nucleotides, the CDR3 is TGCGCCAGCAGCCAAGCCCTATCGGAGGCGAGGGCGCAGTATTTT. As protein: CASSQALSEARAQYF.

The chain couples TRBV15 to TRBJ1-5; D unclear. In germline, CDR1 is LNHNV, CDR2 YYDKDF (reference sequence). The CDR3 is made up of 19 amino acids. Deletions cut 0 bases from V and 0 bases from J, with 18 bases between. The CDR3 DNA sequence: TGTGCCACCAGCAGAGAGATTGCCCAGGCCTGGGATAGCAATCAGCCCCAGCATTTT. Its translation: CATSREIAQAWDSNQPQHF.

The chain links TRBV4-2 to TRBJ2-2; a possible D gene is TRBD2 (6 bases). The V gene's germline CDR1 is LGHNA and CDR2 YNFKEQ. Trimming shortened V by 0 bases and J by 2 bases, and 13 bases separated the two germline ends. This CDR3 spans 17 amino acids. The CDR3 loop reads CASSQEAGSINTGELFF. Here the CDR3 DNA reads TGTGCCAGCAGCCAAGAGGCGGGAAGCATTAACACCGGGGAGCTGTTTTTT.

The rearrangement joins TRBV9 to TRBJ2-5; D unresolved. V was clipped by 3 bases and J by 1 base, with 4 bases between them. CDR3 length: 12 residues. Germline-derived CDR1 and CDR2 are SGDLS and YYNGEE. CDR3: CASSDPQETQYF. CDR3 DNA sequence: TGTGCCAGCAGCGACCCCCAAGAGACCCAGTACTTC. Full variable domain (outside the CDR3, taken from reference TRBV9 and TRBJ2-5): DSGVTQTPKHLITATGQRVTLRCSPRSGDLSVYWYQQSLDQGLQFLIQYYNGEERAKGNILERFSAQQFPDLHSELNLSSLELGDSALYFCASSDPQETQYFGPGTRLLVL.